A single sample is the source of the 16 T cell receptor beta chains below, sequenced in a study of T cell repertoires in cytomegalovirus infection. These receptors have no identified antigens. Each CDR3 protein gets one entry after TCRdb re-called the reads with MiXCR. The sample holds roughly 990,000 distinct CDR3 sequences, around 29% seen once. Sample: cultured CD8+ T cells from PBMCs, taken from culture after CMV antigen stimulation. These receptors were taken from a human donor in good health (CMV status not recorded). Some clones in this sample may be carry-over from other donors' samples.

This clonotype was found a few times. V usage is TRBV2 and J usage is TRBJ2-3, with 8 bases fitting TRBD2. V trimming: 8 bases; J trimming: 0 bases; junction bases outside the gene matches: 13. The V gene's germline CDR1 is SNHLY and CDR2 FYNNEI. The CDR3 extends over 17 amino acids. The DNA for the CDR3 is TGTGCCAGCGTCCCGGGACTAGTCCTCCCTAGCACAGATACGCAGTATTTT. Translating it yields CASVPGLVLPSTDTQYF.

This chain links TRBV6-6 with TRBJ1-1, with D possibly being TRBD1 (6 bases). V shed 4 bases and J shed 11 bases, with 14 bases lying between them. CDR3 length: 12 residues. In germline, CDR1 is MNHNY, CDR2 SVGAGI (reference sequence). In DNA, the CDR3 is TGTGCCAGCAGTTCCGGGACATCGGATGCTTTCTTT. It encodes CASSSGTSDAFF.

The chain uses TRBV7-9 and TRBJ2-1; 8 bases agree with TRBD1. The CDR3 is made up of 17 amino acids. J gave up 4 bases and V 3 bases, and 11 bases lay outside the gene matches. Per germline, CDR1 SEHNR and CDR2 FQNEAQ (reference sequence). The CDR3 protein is CASSFAPGTGGYNEQFF. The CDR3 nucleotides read TGTGCCAGCAGCTTTGCCCCGGGGACAGGAGGTTACAATGAGCAGTTCTTC.

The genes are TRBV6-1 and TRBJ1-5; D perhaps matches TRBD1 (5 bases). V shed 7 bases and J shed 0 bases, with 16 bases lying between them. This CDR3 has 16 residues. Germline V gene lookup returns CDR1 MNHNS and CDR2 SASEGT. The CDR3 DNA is TGTGCCAGCACCTTTGACAGATCTTATAGCAATCAGCCCCAGCATTTT. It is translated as CASTFDRSYSNQPQHF.

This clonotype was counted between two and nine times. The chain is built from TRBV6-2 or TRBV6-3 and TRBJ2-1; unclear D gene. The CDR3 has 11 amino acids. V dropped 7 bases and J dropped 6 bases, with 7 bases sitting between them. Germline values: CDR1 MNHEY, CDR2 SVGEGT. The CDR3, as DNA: TGTGCCAGCACTGGGATCAATGAGCAGTTCTTC. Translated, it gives CASTGINEQFF.

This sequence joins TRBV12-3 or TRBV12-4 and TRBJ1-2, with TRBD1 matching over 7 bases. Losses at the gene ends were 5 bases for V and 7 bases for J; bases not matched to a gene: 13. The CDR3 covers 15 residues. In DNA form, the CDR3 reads TGTGCCAGCAGTCAAGCCCGACAGGGATTTCGTGGCTACACCTTC. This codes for CASSQARQGFRGYTF.

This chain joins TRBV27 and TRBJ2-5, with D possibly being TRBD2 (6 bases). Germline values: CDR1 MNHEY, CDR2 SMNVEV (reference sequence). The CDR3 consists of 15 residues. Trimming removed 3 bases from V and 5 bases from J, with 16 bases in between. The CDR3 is CASSLLSTSQETQYF. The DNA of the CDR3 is TGTGCCAGCAGTTTGTTGAGTACTAGCCAGGAGACCCAGTACTTC.

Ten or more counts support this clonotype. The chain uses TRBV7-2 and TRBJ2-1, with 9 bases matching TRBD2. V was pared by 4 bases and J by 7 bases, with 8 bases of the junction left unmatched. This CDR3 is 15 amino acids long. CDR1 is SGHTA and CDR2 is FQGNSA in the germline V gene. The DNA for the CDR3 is TGTGCCAGCAGCTCCCCCGGGGGACTAGCAAATGAGCAGTTCTTC. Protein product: CASSSPGGLANEQFF.

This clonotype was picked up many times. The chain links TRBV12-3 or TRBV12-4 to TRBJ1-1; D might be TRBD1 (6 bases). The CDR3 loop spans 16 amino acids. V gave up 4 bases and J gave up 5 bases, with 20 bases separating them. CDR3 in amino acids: CASSSLDRRVETEAFF. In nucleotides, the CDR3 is TGTGCCAGCAGTTCCCTTGACAGGAGGGTCGAAACTGAAGCTTTCTTT.

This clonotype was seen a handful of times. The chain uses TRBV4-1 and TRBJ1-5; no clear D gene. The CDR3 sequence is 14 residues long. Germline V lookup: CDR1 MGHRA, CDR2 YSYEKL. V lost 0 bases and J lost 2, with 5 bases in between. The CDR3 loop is CASSQDSGNQPQHF. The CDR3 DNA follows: TGCGCCAGCAGCCAAGATAGTGGCAATCAGCCCCAGCATTTT.

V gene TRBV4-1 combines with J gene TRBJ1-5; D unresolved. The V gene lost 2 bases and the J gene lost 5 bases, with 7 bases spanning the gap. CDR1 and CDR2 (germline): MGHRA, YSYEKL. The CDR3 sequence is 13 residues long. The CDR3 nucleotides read TGCGCCAGCAGCCAACTTCCGGATCAGCCCCAGCATTTT. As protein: CASSQLPDQPQHF.

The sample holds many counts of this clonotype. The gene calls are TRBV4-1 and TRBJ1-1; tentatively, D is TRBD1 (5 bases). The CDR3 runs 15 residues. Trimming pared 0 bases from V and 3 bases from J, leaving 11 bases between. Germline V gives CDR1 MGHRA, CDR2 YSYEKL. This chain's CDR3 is CASSQESRQYTEAFF. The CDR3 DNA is TGCGCCAGCAGCCAAGAGAGCAGACAGTACACTGAAGCTTTCTTT.

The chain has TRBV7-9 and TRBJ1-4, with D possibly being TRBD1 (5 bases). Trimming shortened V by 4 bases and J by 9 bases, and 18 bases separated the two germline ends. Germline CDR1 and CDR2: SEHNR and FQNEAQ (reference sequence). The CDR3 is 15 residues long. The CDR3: CASSSGDLAEKKLFF. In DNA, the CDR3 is TGTGCCAGCAGCTCCGGGGACTTGGCTGAGAAAAAACTGTTTTTT.

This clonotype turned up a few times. The CDR3 DNA follows: TGTGCCAGCAGCTTGGCGGGGACATGGAATGAGCAGTTCTTC. As protein: CASSLAGTWNEQFF. This sequence joins TRBV5-5 and TRBJ2-1, with a possible D match to TRBD1 (6 bases). CDR1 and CDR2 from the germline V gene are SGHKS and YYEKEE (reference sequence). This CDR3 has 14 residues. Trimming removed 0 bases from V and 7 bases from J, with 11 bases in between. The complete variable domain, with remaining parts taken from reference TRBV5-5 and TRBJ2-1, reads DAGVTQSPTHLIKTRGQQVTLRCSPISGHKSVSWYQQVLGQGPQFIFQYYEKEERGRGNFPDRFSARQFPNYSSELNVNALLLGDSALYLCASSLAGTWNEQFFGPGTRLTVL.

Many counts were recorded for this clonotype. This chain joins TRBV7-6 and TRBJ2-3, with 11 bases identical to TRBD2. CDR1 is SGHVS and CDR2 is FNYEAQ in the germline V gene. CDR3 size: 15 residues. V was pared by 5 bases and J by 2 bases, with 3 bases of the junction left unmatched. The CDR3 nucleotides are TGTGCCAGCAGCAATAGCGGGGGGGCCACAGATACGCAGTATTTT. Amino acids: CASSNSGGATDTQYF.

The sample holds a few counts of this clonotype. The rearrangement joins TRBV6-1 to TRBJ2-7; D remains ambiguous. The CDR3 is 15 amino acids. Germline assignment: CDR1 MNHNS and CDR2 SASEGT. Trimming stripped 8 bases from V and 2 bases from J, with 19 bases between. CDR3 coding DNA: TGTGCCAGCGGTCATACGGCGGTAGGAACCTACGAGCAGTACGTC. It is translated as CASGHTAVGTYEQYV.